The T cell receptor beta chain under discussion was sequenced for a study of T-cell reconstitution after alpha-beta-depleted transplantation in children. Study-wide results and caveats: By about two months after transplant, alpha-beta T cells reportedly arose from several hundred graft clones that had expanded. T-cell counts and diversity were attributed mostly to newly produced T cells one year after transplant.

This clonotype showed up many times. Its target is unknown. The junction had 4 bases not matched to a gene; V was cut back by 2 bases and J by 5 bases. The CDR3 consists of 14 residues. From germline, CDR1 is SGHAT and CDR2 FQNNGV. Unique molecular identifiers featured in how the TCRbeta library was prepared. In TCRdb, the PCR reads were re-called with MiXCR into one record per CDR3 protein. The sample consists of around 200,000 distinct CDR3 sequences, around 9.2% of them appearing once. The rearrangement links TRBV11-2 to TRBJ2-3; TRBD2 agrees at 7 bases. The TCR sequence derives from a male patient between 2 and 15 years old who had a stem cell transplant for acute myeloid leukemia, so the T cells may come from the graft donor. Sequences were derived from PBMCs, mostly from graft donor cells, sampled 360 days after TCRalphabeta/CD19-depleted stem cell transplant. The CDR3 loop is CASSLKRDGDTQYF. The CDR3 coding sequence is TGTGCCAGCAGCTTAAAGCGGGACGGAGATACGCAGTATTTT.